The 26 T cell receptor beta chains below were found in one sample sequenced in a study of control samples from healthy donors and cancer patients. Produced via immunoSEQ multiplex PCR; TCRdb's table is partial and in-frame only. This table holds 150,000 to 200,000 clones, 75% to 95% found once. The sequenced sample was blood. All receptors come from a woman aged 40-49 years in good health.

The chain combines TRBV27 with TRBJ2-1; no firm D call. The CDR3 spans 12 residues. The V gene lost 4 bases and the J gene lost 3 bases, with 4 bases spanning the gap. From germline, CDR1 is MNHEY and CDR2 SMNVEV (reference sequence). The CDR3: CASSSDYNEQFF. CDR3 bases: TGTGCCAGCAGTTCGGACTACAATGAGCAGTTCTTC.

The chain joins TRBV5-1 to TRBJ1-5, with 11 nucleotides matching TRBD1. The length of the CDR3 is 15 residues. Germline V lookup: CDR1 SGHRS, CDR2 YFSETQ. V was clipped by 1 base and J by 5 bases; unmatched bases: 2. CDR3 sequence reads: CASSLSGQGDQPQHF. CDR3 bases: TGCGCCAGCAGCTTGTCGGGACAGGGGGATCAGCCCCAGCATTTT. The whole variable domain, filled in from reference TRBV5-1 and TRBJ1-5, reads KAGVTQTPRYLIKTRGQQVTLSCSPISGHRSVSWYQQTPGQGLQFLFEYFSETQRNKGNFPGRFSGRQFSNSRSEMNVSTLELGDSALYLCASSLSGQGDQPQHFGDGTRLSIL.

This chain uses TRBV5-1 with TRBJ2-3, with a weak D call TRBD1 (6 bases). The CDR3 sequence is 13 residues long. The V end lost 3 bases, the J end lost 4 bases, and 9 bases lay between the germline ends. The V gene's germline CDR1 is SGHRS and CDR2 YFSETQ. CDR3 coding DNA: TGCGCCAGCAGCTCACAGGGTTCAGATACGCAGTATTTT. This codes for CASSSQGSDTQYF.

This clone was counted once. The V and J genes are TRBV28 and TRBJ2-5; 7 positions match TRBD1. The ends lost 8 bases at V and 0 bases at J; junction bases unmatched: 15. Looked up from germline, CDR1 is MDHEN and CDR2 is SYDVKM. This CDR3 comprises 17 residues. The CDR3 region is CASPTGPDTNHQETQYF. CDR3 coding DNA: TGTGCCAGCCCGACAGGGCCCGATACGAACCACCAAGAGACCCAGTACTTC.

The chain's CDR3 is CATSMVPEGEKLFF. In DNA, the CDR3 is TGTGCCACCAGCATGGTCCCCGAGGGGGAAAAACTGTTTTTT. The chain joins TRBV15 to TRBJ1-4; a weak D match, TRBD1 (5 bases). V was trimmed by 4 bases and J by 8 bases, leaving 14 bases between them. Germline lookup yields CDR1 LNHNV and CDR2 YYDKDF (reference sequence). The CDR3 runs 14 residues.

The chain employs TRBV4-1 and TRBJ2-5; D unclear. Trimming took off 4 bases at V and 5 bases at J, with 11 bases between the two ends. CDR1 and CDR2 (germline): MGHRA, YSYEKL. This CDR3 spans 13 amino acids. The CDR3 region is CASSPRTGETQYF. The CDR3 nucleotides are TGCGCCAGCAGCCCTCGGACCGGGGAGACCCAGTACTTC.

The chain links TRBV7-2 to TRBJ2-5, with TRBD2 matching 10 bases. The CDR3 sequence is 19 residues long. V gave up 0 bases and J gave up 0 bases; unmatched junction bases: 10. Per the germline V gene, CDR1 is SGHTA and CDR2 is FQGNSA. The DNA for the CDR3 is TGTGCCAGCAGCTTAGCGCCCGGGGCTAGCGGGGGCCACCAAGAGACCCAGTACTTC. Protein: CASSLAPGASGGHQETQYF.

The chain is built from TRBV29-1 and TRBJ2-7, with 9 bases that match TRBD2. This CDR3 comprises 14 residues. Trimming took 6 bases from V and 4 from J; bases not matched to a gene: 10. Germline V gene lookup returns CDR1 SQVTM and CDR2 ANQGSEA. CDR3 nucleotides: TGCAGCGTGGTGGCCCTAGCGGGGCAGTACGAGCAGTACTTC. Translated, it gives CSVVALAGQYEQYF.

This rearrangement joins TRBV9 to TRBJ2-7; tentatively, D is TRBD1 or TRBD2 (6 bases each). V lost 4 bases and J lost 4, with 15 bases in between. The CDR3 runs to 14 residues. CDR1 SGDLS and CDR2 YYNGEE come from the germline V gene. CDR3 nucleotide sequence: TGTGCCAGCAGCCCAATCATAGGGGGGTACGAGCAGTACTTC. Amino acids: CASSPIIGGYEQYF.

This clone has only a few counts. The J gene is TRBJ2-7, the V gene TRBV4-1; a weak D match, TRBD2 (6 bases). The CDR3 loop spans 14 amino acids. Per germline, CDR1 MGHRA and CDR2 YSYEKL. Trimming left V 1 base short and J 3 bases short, with 10 bases between. CDR3 DNA: TGCGCCAGCAGCCAAGGTCGGGGGAGCTACGAGCAGTACTTC. Its protein is CASSQGRGSYEQYF.

This clone was observed a few times. V gene TRBV12-3 or TRBV12-4 combines with J gene TRBJ2-1; D unresolved. The ends were cut back, 6 bases at V and 7 bases at J, with 13 bases in the middle. CDR3 length equals 13 residues. The CDR3 DNA reads TGTGCCAGCAGCATCTTTACGTTGAATGAGCAGTTCTTC. This sequence encodes CASSIFTLNEQFF.

J is TRBJ1-2 and V is TRBV2; D not resolved. V was clipped by 0 bases and J by 5 bases, with 10 bases between them. Germline CDR1 and CDR2: SNHLY and FYNNEI. The CDR3 loop spans 14 amino acids. The CDR3 region is CASSEATGEYGYTF. CDR3 nucleotides: TGTGCCAGCAGTGAAGCGACCGGGGAATATGGCTACACCTTC.

The chain is built from TRBV7-9 and TRBJ1-4, with TRBD1 matching 8 bases. There are 14 residues in the CDR3. V was clipped by 5 bases and J by 8 bases; unmatched bases: 7. CDR1 is SEHNR, CDR2 FQNEAQ, per germline (reference sequence). Written as DNA, the CDR3 is TGTGCCAGCAGCAGACAGGGGAATCTCGAAAAACTGTTTTTT. It encodes CASSRQGNLEKLFF.

This clone was detected once. The DNA of the CDR3 is TGTGCCAGCTCGGACAGGATCAATGAGCAGTTCTTC. Translating it yields CASSDRINEQFF. The gene calls are TRBV19 and TRBJ2-1; TRBD1 matches at 7 bases. This CDR3 comprises 12 residues. V was clipped by 9 bases and J by 6 bases; unmatched bases: 5. Per germline, CDR1 LNHDA and CDR2 SQIVND (reference sequence).

This clone has just one count. The chain couples TRBV18 to TRBJ2-7; D uncertain. V was clipped by 4 bases and J by 0 bases, with 7 bases between them. The CDR3 consists of 13 residues. The V gene's germline CDR1 is KGHSH and CDR2 LQKENI. The CDR3 loop reads CASSLSRSYEQYF. The CDR3 DNA is TGTGCCAGCTCACTTAGTCGCTCCTACGAGCAGTACTTC.

V and J are TRBV2 and TRBJ1-2, with 10 positions matching TRBD1. V shed 6 bases, J shed 7 bases, and the junction held 8 bases outside the gene matches. Germline V gene data show CDR1 as SNHLY and CDR2 as FYNNEI. This CDR3 region has 14 residues. The CDR3 reads CASSPTGGNRGYTF. The CDR3 DNA follows: TGTGCCAGCAGCCCGACAGGGGGCAATCGTGGCTACACCTTC.

This chain joins TRBV6-1 and TRBJ1-4; perhaps TRBD1 as D (6 bases). CDR3 length: 16 amino acids. Germline-derived CDR1 and CDR2 are MNHNS and SASEGT. V lost 2 bases to trimming and J lost 5 bases, with 15 bases between them. CDR3 amino acids: CASSEIGLQGNEKLFF. CDR3 bases: TGTGCCAGCAGTGAAATCGGTTTGCAGGGGAATGAAAAACTGTTTTTT.

For this clone: This CDR3 is also generated by other DNA sequences in the sample. CDR3 in DNA: TGTGCCAGCTCACCACCCAGCGGGGGTGCCAATGAGCAGTTCTTC. Amino acid sequence: CASSPPSGGANEQFF. The rearrangement joins TRBV18 to TRBJ2-1; the match to TRBD2 covers 8 bases. Trimming took 0 bases from V and 6 from J; bases not matched to a gene: 4. The germline CDR1 and CDR2 sequences are KGHSH and LQKENI. CDR3 size: 15 residues.

This chain uses TRBV5-1 with TRBJ2-5, with 8 bases that match TRBD1. V was pared by 4 bases and J by 4 bases, with 12 bases of the junction left unmatched. The CDR3 is made up of 16 amino acids. CDR1 is SGHRS and CDR2 is YFSETQ in the germline V gene. In DNA, the CDR3 is TGCGCCAGCAGCCCCCCCCAGGGGGCTTATGGAGAGACCCAGTACTTC. It is translated as CASSPPQGAYGETQYF.

The chain joins TRBV6-1 to TRBJ2-7; 8 bases map to TRBD2. After removal of 0 bases from V and 3 bases from J, the junction contained 7 bases not matched to a gene. CDR3 length: 16 amino acids. Germline CDR1 reads MNHNS; CDR2 reads SASEGT. The CDR3 reads CASSEAPAGVDYEQYF. DNA for the CDR3: TGTGCCAGCAGTGAAGCCCCAGCGGGAGTCGACTACGAGCAGTACTTC.

The CDR3 bases are TGTGCCAGCAGGGACAGGCTTATAGGGGGAAACACCATATATTTT. Translated, it gives CASRDRLIGGNTIYF. The rearrangement uses TRBV2 and TRBJ1-3; 7 positions match TRBD1. Germline trimming cut 6 bases from V and 4 bases from J; bases unmatched to any gene: 9. Per germline, CDR1 SNHLY and CDR2 FYNNEI. This CDR3 comprises 15 residues. Together with reference TRBV2 and TRBJ1-3, the CDR3 gives the full variable domain: EPEVTQTPSHQVTQMGQEVILRCVPISNHLYFYWYRQILGQKVEFLVSFYNNEISEKSEIFDDQFSVERPDGSNFTLKIRSTKLEDSAMYFCASRDRLIGGNTIYFGEGSWLTVV.

The rearrangement uses TRBV5-1 and TRBJ2-7, with D tentatively TRBD1 (6 bases). Germline assignment: CDR1 SGHRS and CDR2 YFSETQ. V shed 0 bases and J shed 4 bases, with 8 bases lying between them. This CDR3 is 13 amino acids long. CDR3 region: CASSLDRAYEQYF. The CDR3 nucleotides read TGCGCCAGCAGCTTGGACAGGGCGTACGAGCAGTACTTC.

V usage is TRBV5-6 and J usage is TRBJ2-1, with D perhaps TRBD1 or TRBD2 (5 bases each). Per the germline V gene, CDR1 is SGHDT and CDR2 is YYEEEE. This CDR3 has 12 residues. The V end was cut by 2 bases, the J end by 8 bases, with 8 bases between. CDR3 DNA: TGTGCCAGCAGCTTCGGGGCGTATGAGCAGTTCTTC. The encoded protein is CASSFGAYEQFF.

This chain connects TRBV5-6 to TRBJ2-1; D call uncertain. CDR3 length: 13 residues. Trimming removed 1 base from V and 9 bases from J, with 11 bases in between. Germline V lookup: CDR1 SGHDT, CDR2 YYEEEE. The CDR3 DNA is TGTGCCAGCAGCTTGAGCTTGCTTGCTGAGCAGTTCTTC. Amino acids: CASSLSLLAEQFF.

The chain couples TRBV4-1 to TRBJ1-1, with D maybe TRBD1 (5 bases). V was pared by 4 bases and J by 1 base, with 13 bases between. The CDR3 length is 15 residues. CDR1 and CDR2 from the germline V gene are MGHRA and YSYEKL. CDR3 sequence: CASSPDSLGNTEAFF. As DNA, the CDR3 is TGCGCCAGCAGCCCAGACAGCCTAGGGAACACTGAAGCTTTCTTT.

The rearrangement joins TRBV5-6 to TRBJ1-2; D possibly corresponds to TRBD1 (5 bases). Germline lookup yields CDR1 SGHDT and CDR2 YYEEEE. V was shortened by 0 bases and J by 1 base, with 10 bases between the two germline ends. This CDR3 spans 15 amino acids. Here the CDR3 DNA reads TGTGCCAGCAGCTTGGGGGACCTTAATAACTATGGCTACACCTTC. Translated: CASSLGDLNNYGYTF.